This T cell receptor beta chain was sequenced for a study of T-cell reconstitution after alpha-beta-depleted transplantation in children. TCRbeta library construction was performed incorporating unique molecular identifiers. In TCRdb, the PCR reads were re-called with MiXCR into one record per CDR3 protein. The sample contains approximately 590,000 distinct CDR3 sequences, roughly 10% of which appear only once. This clonotype was seen ten or more times. This CDR3 is 12 amino acids long. The V and J ends lost 5 bases and 5 bases respectively, with 9 bases between them. Germline V gene data show CDR1 as SGHTA and CDR2 as FQGNSA.

The clonotype originates from a human donor who donated a stem cell graft to a child with acute myeloid leukemia. This sample comprised PBMCs from the stem cell graft donor, obtained from the stem cell graft. V gene TRBV7-2 combines with J gene TRBJ2-5; D not resolved. Here the CDR3 reads CASSRPQETQYF. In nucleotides, the CDR3 is TGTGCCAGCAGCCGTCCGCAGGAGACCCAGTACTTC.